This entry concerns a single T cell receptor beta chain. Its antigen remains unidentified. An approximately 200 ng quantity of DNA, roughly 29,000 T cell genomes, went into the sorted-subset replicate PCRs. Only in-frame clones appear in the TCRdb table, and some are missing; sequencing was by immunoSEQ multiplex PCR. Counted here are approximately 2.5 million clones, around nine tenths occurring once; the ten biggest clones make up 0.13% to 0.15%. The sample belongs to a study of shared clonotypes between healthy human individuals. Study-level findings and limits: Some clonotypes were shared by all four sorted-subset donors, while others were not shared. The non-shared ones had lower generation probabilities than the shared ones.

Specimen: naive CD4+ T cells sorted from blood. Described subset: CD45RA+ positively selected. This sequence was found in a man in his late teens or twenties in good health.

Here the CDR3 DNA reads TGCGCCAGCAGCCAAGGGGTAGGGATTTACGAGCAGTACTTC. This translates into CASSQGVGIYEQYF. This chain uses TRBV4-3 with TRBJ2-7; D not resolved. Germline assignment: CDR1 LGHNA and CDR2 YSLEER. Deletions cut 1 base from V and 4 bases from J, with 11 bases between. The CDR3 runs to 14 residues.